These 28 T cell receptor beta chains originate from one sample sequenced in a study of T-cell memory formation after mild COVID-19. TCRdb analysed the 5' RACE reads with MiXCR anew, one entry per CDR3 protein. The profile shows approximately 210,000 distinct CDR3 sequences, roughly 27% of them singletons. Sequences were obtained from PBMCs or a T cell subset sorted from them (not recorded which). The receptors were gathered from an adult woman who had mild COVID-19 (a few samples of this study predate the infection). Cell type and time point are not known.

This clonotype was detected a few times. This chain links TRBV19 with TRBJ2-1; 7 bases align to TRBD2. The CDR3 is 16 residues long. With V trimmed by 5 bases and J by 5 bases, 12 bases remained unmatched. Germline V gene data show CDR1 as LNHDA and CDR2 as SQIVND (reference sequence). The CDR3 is CASSPRLAGWDNEQFF. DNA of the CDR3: TGTGCCAGTAGTCCCCGACTAGCTGGGTGGGACAATGAGCAGTTCTTC.

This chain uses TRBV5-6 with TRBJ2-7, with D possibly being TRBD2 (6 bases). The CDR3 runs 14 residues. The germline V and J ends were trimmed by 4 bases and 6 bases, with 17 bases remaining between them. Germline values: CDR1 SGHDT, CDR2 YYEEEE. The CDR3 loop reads CASSAGPRRGEQYF. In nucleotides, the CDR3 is TGTGCCAGCAGCGCGGGACCTCGAAGGGGCGAGCAGTACTTC.

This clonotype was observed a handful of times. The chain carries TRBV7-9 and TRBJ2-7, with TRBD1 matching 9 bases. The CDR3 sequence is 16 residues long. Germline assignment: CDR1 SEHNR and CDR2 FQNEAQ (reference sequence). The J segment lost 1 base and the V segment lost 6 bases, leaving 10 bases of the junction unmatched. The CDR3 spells CASSGSGGQGSYEQYF. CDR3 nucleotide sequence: TGTGCCAGCAGTGGTTCGGGAGGACAGGGGTCCTACGAGCAGTACTTC.

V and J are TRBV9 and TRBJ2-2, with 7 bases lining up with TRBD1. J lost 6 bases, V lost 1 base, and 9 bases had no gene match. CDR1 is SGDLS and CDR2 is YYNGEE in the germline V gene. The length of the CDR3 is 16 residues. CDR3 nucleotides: TGTGCCAGCAGCGTAAACAGGGGATTGGCTTCCGGGGAGCTGTTTTTT. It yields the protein CASSVNRGLASGELFF.

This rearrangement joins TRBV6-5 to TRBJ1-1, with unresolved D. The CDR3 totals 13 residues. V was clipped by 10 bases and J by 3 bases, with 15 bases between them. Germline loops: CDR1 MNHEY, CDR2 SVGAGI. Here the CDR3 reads CATKTWVDTEAFF. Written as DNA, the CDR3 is TGTGCCACCAAGACATGGGTCGACACTGAAGCTTTCTTT.

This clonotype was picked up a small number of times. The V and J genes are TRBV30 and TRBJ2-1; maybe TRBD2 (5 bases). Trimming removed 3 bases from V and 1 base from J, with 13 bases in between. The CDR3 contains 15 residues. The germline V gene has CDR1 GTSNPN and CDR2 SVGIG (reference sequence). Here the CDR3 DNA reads TGTGCCTGGAGCCTACTAGACCCATCCTACAATGAGCAGTTCTTC. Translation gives CAWSLLDPSYNEQFF. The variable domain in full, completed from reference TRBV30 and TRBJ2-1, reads SQTIHQWPATLVQPVGSPLSLECTVEGTSNPNLYWYRQAAGRGLQLLFYSVGIGQISSEVPQNLSASRPQDRQFILSSKKLLLSDSGFYLCAWSLLDPSYNEQFFGPGTRLTVL.

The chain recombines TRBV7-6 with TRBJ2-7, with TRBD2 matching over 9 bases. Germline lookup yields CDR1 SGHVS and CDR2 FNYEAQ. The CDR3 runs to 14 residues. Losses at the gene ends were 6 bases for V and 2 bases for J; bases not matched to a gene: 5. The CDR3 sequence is CASSPERGAYEQYF. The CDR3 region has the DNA TGTGCCAGCAGTCCCGAGCGGGGGGCCTACGAGCAGTACTTC. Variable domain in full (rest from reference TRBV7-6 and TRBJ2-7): GAGVSQSPRYKVTKRGQDVALRCDPISGHVSLYWYRQALGQGPEFLTYFNYEAQQDKSGLPNDRFSAERPEGSISTLTIQRTEQRDSAMYRCASSPERGAYEQYFGPGTRLTVT.

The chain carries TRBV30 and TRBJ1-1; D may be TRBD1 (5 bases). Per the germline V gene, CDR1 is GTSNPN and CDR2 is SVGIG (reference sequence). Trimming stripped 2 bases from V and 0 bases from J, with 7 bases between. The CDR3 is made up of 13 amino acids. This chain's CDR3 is CAWSLGVNTEAFF. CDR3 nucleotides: TGTGCCTGGAGTCTAGGGGTGAACACTGAAGCTTTCTTT. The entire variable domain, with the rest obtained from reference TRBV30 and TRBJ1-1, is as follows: SQTIHQWPATLVQPVGSPLSLECTVEGTSNPNLYWYRQAAGRGLQLLFYSVGIGQISSEVPQNLSASRPQDRQFILSSKKLLLSDSGFYLCAWSLGVNTEAFFGQGTRLTVV.

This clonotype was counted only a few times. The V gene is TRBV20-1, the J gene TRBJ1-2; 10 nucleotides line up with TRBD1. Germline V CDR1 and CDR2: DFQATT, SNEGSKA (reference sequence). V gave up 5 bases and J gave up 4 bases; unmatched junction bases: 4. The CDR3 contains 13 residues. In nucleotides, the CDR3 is TGCAGTGCTTCTGACAGGGGGCCCTATGGCTACACCTTC. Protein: CSASDRGPYGYTF.

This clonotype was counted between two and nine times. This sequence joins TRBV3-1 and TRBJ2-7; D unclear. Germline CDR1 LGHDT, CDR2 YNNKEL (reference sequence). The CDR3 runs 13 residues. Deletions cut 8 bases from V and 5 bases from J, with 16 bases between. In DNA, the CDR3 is TGTGCCAGCGGCTTAAAGGGATCCCACGAGCAGTACTTC. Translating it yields CASGLKGSHEQYF.

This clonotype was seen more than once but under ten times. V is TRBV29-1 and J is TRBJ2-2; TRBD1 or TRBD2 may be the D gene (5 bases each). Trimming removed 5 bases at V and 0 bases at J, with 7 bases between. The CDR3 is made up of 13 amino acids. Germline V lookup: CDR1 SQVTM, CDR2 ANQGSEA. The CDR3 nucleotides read TGCAGCGTTCGGGGACCGAACACCGGGGAGCTGTTTTTT. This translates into CSVRGPNTGELFF.

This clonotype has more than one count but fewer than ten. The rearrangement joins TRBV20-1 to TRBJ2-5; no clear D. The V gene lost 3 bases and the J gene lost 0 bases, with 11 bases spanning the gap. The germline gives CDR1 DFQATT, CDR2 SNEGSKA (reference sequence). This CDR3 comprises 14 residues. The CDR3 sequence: CSARATVNQETQYF. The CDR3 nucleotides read TGCAGTGCTAGGGCAACAGTAAACCAAGAGACCCAGTACTTC.

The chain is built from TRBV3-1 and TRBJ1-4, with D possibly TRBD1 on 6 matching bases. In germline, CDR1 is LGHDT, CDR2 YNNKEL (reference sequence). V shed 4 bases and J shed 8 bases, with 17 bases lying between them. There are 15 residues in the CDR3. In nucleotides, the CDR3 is TGTGCCAGCAGCCCCGCCCCGGGACATTCGGAAAAACTGTTTTTT. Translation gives CASSPAPGHSEKLFF.

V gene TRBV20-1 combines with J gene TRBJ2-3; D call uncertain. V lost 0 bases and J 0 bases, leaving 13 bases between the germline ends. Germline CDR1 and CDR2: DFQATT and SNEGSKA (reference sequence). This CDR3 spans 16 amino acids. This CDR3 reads CSARDSGSPSTDTQYF. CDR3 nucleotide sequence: TGCAGTGCTAGAGATTCTGGGTCCCCTAGCACAGATACGCAGTATTTT.

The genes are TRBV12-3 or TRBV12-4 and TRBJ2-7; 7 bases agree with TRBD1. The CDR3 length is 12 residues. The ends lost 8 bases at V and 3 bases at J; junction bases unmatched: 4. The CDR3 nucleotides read TGTGCCAGCCGGGACAGCCTCTACGAGCAGTACTTC. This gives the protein CASRDSLYEQYF.

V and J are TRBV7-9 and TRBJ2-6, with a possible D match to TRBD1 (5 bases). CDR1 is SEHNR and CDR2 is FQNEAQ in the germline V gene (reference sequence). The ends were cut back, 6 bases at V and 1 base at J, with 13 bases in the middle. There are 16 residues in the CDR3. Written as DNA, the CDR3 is TGTGCCAGCAGGGCAGGGATACGGTCTGGGGCCAACGTCCTGACTTTC. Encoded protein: CASRAGIRSGANVLTF.

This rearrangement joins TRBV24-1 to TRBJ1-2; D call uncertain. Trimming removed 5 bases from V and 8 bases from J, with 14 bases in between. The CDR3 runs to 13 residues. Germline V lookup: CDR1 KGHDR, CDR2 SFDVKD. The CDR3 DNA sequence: TGTGCCACCAGTGTCGACGGTCCGACGGGCTACACCTTC. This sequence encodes CATSVDGPTGYTF.

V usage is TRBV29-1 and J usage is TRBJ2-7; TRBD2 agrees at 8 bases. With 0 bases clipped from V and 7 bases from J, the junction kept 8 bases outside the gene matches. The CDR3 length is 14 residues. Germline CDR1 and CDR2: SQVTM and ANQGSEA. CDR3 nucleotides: TGCAGCGTTGAAGATGGGGGGCTAGCGGGTGAGCAGTACTTC. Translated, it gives CSVEDGGLAGEQYF.

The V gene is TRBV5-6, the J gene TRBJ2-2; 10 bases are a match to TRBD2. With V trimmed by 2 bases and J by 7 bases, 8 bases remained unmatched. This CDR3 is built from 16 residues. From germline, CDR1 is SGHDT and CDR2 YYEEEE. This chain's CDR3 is CASSFEREGLGGELFF. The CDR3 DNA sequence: TGTGCCAGCAGCTTCGAGCGGGAGGGCCTCGGCGGGGAGCTGTTTTTT.

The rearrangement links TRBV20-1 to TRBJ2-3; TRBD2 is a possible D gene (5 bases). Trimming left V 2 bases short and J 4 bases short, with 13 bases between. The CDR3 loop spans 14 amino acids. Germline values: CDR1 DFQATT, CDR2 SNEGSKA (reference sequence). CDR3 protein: CSARPGKGPDTQYF. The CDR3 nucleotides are TGCAGTGCTAGACCGGGGAAGGGTCCAGATACGCAGTATTTT.

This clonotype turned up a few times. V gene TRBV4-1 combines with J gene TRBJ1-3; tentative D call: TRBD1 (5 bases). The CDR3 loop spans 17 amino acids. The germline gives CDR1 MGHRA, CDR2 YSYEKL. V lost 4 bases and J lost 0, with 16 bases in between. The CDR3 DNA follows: TGCGCCAGCAGCCCTTCGTGGGGACGGACCTCTGGAAACACCATATATTTT. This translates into CASSPSWGRTSGNTIYF.

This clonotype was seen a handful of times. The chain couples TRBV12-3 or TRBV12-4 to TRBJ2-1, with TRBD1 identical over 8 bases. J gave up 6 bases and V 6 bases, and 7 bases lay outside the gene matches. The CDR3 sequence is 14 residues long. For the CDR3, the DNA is TGTGCCAGCAGATTGCAGGGGGCGGTCAATGAGCAGTTCTTC. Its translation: CASRLQGAVNEQFF.

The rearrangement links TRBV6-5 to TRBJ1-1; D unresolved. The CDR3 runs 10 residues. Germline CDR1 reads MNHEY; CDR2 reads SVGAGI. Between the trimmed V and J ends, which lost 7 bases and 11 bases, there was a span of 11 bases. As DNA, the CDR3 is TGTGCCAGCACCTTTCGCATGGCTTTCTTT. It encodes CASTFRMAFF.

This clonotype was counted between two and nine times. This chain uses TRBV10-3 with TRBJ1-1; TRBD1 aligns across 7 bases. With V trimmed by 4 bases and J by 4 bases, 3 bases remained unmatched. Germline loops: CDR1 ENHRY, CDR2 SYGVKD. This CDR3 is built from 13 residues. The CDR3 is CAISVRGGTEAFF. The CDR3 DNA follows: TGTGCCATCAGTGTCAGGGGGGGCACTGAAGCTTTCTTT.

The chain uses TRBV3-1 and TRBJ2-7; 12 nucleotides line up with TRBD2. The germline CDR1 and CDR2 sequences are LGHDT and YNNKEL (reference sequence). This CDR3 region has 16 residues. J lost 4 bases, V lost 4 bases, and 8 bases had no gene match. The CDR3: CASSLTPTSGGYEQYF. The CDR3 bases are TGTGCCAGCAGCCTAACCCCGACTAGCGGGGGTTACGAGCAGTACTTC.

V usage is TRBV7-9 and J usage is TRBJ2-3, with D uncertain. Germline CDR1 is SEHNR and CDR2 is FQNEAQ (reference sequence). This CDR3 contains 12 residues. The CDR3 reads CAVTPSPDTQYF. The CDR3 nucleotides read TGTGCTGTGACCCCCTCCCCCGATACGCAGTATTTT.

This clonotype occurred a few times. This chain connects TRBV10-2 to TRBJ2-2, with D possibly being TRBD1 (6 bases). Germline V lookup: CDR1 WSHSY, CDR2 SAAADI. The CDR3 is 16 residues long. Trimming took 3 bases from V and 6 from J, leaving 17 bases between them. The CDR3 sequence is CASSDSRGPGAGELFF. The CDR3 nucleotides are TGCGCCAGCAGTGACTCCAGGGGTCCTGGGGCCGGGGAGCTGTTTTTT.

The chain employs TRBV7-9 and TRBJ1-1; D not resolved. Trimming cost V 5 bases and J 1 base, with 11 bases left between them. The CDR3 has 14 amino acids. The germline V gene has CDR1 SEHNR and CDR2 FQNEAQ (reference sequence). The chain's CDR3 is CASSRQSTNTEAFF. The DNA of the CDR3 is TGTGCCAGCAGCCGTCAATCTACGAACACTGAAGCTTTCTTT.